The following is a TCR beta chain sequence with its context. This clone was recorded at least ten times. Its specific antigen is unknown. Base qualities are missing; no much larger clone stands one base away. The junction shows trimming of 8 bases on V and 4 bases on J, and the gene matches do not reach 7 bases of it. The cysteine opens and the phenylalanine closes a CDR3 of 14 amino acids. Only the CDR3 DNA stays, 42 bases, in frame from base 1. CDR1 and CDR2, per the germline V gene (reference sequence), are GTSNPN and SVGIG. The data were taken from a study of shared clonotypes between healthy human individuals (dated by TCRdb to about 2020). About the full investigation: The cohort comprised a couple of women and a few men aged 18 to 49 years. For each donor, CD4 naive and CD4 memory were each run on three plates, CD8 naive on two plates, and CD8 memory on one plate. To estimate repertoire size and how much clonotypes are shared between individuals, the study performed deep sequencing of blood TCR repertoires from a handful of healthy adults. Libraries were prepared and TCR repertoires were sequenced by different laboratories using diverse techniques, in order to increase sequencing depth and limit assay-specific biases. Leukapheresis yielded between about 0.94 and 10 billion PBMCs per donor.

Healthy HIV-negative adults with no recently reported acute infections or vaccinations were included as donors. All donors were Caucasian adults living in Nashville, Tennessee, USA. CD4+ T cells were enriched by magnetic negative selection; naive cells were then positively selected on CD45RA, and the negative fraction formed the memory subset. After blood collection by leukapheresis, PBMCs were isolated using Ficoll-Histopaque density gradient centrifugation and then cryopreserved in the vapor phase of liquid nitrogen. Purity and quantity of every magnetically sorted T cell population were checked by analytical flow cytometry. Each sorted fraction had its genomic DNA isolated and then quantified by UV absorbance on a Nanodrop 2000c. Findings and caveats that apply to the study as a whole: Only blood was sampled, and tissue TCR repertoires likely differ from those in blood. Naive subsets generally had larger estimated clonotype richness than memory subsets. Rarefaction of sorted-subset datasets indicated incomplete sequencing despite the large sequencing depth. Pairwise subsampling indicated that sequencing depth was expected to affect the degree of clonotype sharing among donors. Sharing across a handful of donors was observed for 4.5% to 6.5% of naive CD4, over 3% of naive CD8, 2% to 2.5% of memory CD4, and about 0.4% of memory CD8 clonotypes. The genetic and exposure-history diversity represented was limited by the small number of donors. Higher generation probabilities were observed for clonotypes shared by all four sorted-subset donors than for non-shared clonotypes.

Using the deep immunoSEQ assay, TCR CDR3 regions were amplified from genomic DNA by multiplex PCR. Genomic DNA extracted from each cell subset was distributed evenly over all wells of several immunoSEQ 96-well plates, and each plate served as one replicate. Each replicate PCR for sorted subsets received roughly 0.2 ug genomic DNA, equal to tens of thousands of T cell genomes. Purified libraries were quantified with a Qubit 3.0 fluorometer, sized on a Bioanalyzer 2100, and re-quantified with the KAPA Library Quantification kit. Each immunoSEQ 96-well plate was sequenced on its own single-read 150-cycle Illumina NextSeq 550 flow cell. In the original analysis: Because the immunoSEQ output held only junctional sequences and lacked quality scores, the filtering could not match the filtering applied to full-length reads. To assign V/J genes and CDR3, sequences were annotated using PyIR, a Python wrapper for IgBLAST v1.9, with IMGT germline references. Any read was removed if the V/J assignment was weak (E-value above 1e-6), the CDR3 was missing, or the read contained stop codons, out-of-frame junctions, or ambiguous translated residues. V3J clonotypes were defined by identical inferred V gene, J gene, and CDR3 amino acid sequence. The percentage overlap between two repertoires was calculated by dividing the number of shared unique clonotypes by the size of the smaller repertoire. Richness of each repertoire was evaluated using RTK rarefaction, the Chao1 estimator, and Recon v2.1 estimates of unobserved clonotypes. Generation probabilities were computed with OLGA for all TCRbeta clonotypes obtained by the gDNA method from a handful of donors. TCRdb carries this immuneACCESS record with in-frame sequences only. Its versions omit some clonotypes, under half of them owing to an unresolved V gene in the studies checked, with the rest unexplained. V and J calls and clone size come straight from that table; D and trimming were deduced from the DNA. This sample lists about 1.1 million clones; 70% to 80% were detected once. Together, the top ten hold 0.6% to 0.7% of the sample.

Rearrangement joined TRBV30 to TRBJ2-1; 11 middle bases align to TRBD2. This clonotype originated in a man in his late teens or twenties in good health. Some clones in this sample may be carry-over from other donors' samples. The sample comprised memory CD4+ T cells from PBMCs. What this sample's cell subset or site label stands for: CD45RA-negative fraction. The CDR3 amino acid sequence is: CAGRGLAEYNEQFF. The DNA is as follows: TGTGCCGGCCGGGGACTAGCGGAATACAATGAGCAGTTCTTC.